This TCR beta chain was captured in a study of blood T cell repertoires in COVID-19. Study information: The study drew acute and convalescent COVID-19 samples from the United States, Italy and Spain. Sources were T cells, B-cell-depleted T cells, or PBMCs; the material itself was cDNA or gDNA.

Only a few counts were recorded for this clone. Original processing methods: Nucleated cell number was recorded as an estimate derived from reference gene primer amplification. The method was immunoSEQ multiplex PCR; TCRdb's version includes in-frame clones alone and lacks a portion of them. V, J and clone size derive from that table, while D and trimming were established from the DNA sequence. The sample consists of around 20,000 clones, approximately 90% of them appearing once. The CDR3 spans 14 residues. The V gene lost 1 base and the J gene lost 0 bases, with 7 bases spanning the gap. CDR1 is MGHRA and CDR2 is YSYEKL in the germline V gene.

The origin of this receptor is a human donor with active COVID-19. The donor label of this sample is uncertain. Input material: peripheral blood. The chain couples TRBV4-1 to TRBJ2-7; the D gene is possibly TRBD1 (6 bases). The CDR3 sequence: CASSQGTASYEQYF. The CDR3 coding sequence is TGCGCCAGCAGCCAAGGGACAGCCTCCTACGAGCAGTACTTC.